The 19 T cell receptor beta chains reported below all come from one sample, sequenced in a study of Graves' ophthalmopathy and Graves' hyperthyroidism. For repertoire sequencing, the TCR beta CDR3 regions were amplified from RNA transcripts. First-round RT-PCR employed HTBI primers, with a second-round multiplex PCR after it. TCRdb recomputed calls from the multiplex PCR reads with MiXCR, one row per CDR3 protein. The table records about 620,000 distinct CDR3 sequences, approximately 22% of them present only once. The sample consisted of peripheral blood. All receptors come from a woman between 18 and 29 years old with stable Graves' hyperthyroidism. Some clones in this sample may be carry-over from other donors' samples.

This clonotype appeared many times. This chain uses TRBV6-5 with TRBJ1-5; possible D gene TRBD1, 5 bases. The V end lost 3 bases, the J end lost 2 bases, and 17 bases lay between the germline ends. The length of the CDR3 is 17 residues. Germline loops: CDR1 MNHEY, CDR2 SVGAGI. CDR3 residues: CASSYAQGARGNQPQHF. The CDR3 DNA reads TGTGCCAGCAGTTATGCGCAAGGGGCGCGCGGCAATCAGCCCCAGCATTTT.

This clonotype was recorded many times. The V gene is TRBV6-5, the J gene TRBJ1-1; D remains unclear. Deletions cut 2 bases from V and 5 bases from J, with 15 bases between. The CDR3 has 15 amino acids. The germline CDR1 and CDR2 sequences are MNHEY and SVGAGI. CDR3 coding DNA: TGTGCCAGCAGTTACGTAAAACCCGGGAGGACTGAAGCTTTCTTT. This sequence encodes CASSYVKPGRTEAFF.

The chain combines TRBV7-8 with TRBJ2-5; D tentatively fits TRBD1 or TRBD2 (5 bases each). The CDR3 extends over 13 amino acids. Germline V gives CDR1 SGHVS, CDR2 FQNEAQ. The V end was cut by 5 bases, the J end by 4 bases, with 11 bases between. Here the CDR3 reads CASSTEGRETQYF. Written as DNA, the CDR3 is TGTGCCAGCAGCACCGAGGGGCGAGAGACCCAGTACTTC.

This clonotype was seen many times. The J gene is TRBJ2-6, the V gene TRBV19; D is possibly TRBD1 (5 bases). The V and J ends lost 4 bases and 1 base respectively, with 11 bases between them. The germline V gene encodes CDR1 LNHDA and CDR2 SQIVND (reference sequence). CDR3 length: 16 residues. CDR3 nucleotides: TGTGCCAGTAGTAGTAGGACAAGTTCTGGGGCCAACGTCCTGACTTTC. It is translated as CASSSRTSSGANVLTF.

In this sample, this clonotype turned up many times. CDR3 sequence: CAIRLGETQYF. For the CDR3, the DNA is TGTGCCATCAGGCTTGGGGAAACCCAGTACTTC. This chain connects TRBV10-3 to TRBJ2-5; D is unclear. From germline, CDR1 is ENHRY and CDR2 SYGVKD. The CDR3 runs to 11 residues. Trimming removed 6 bases at V and 8 bases at J, with 10 bases between.

V gene TRBV4-1 combines with J gene TRBJ2-5; TRBD1 might be the D (5 bases). Trimming left V 0 bases short and J 3 bases short, with 8 bases between. The CDR3 extends over 14 amino acids. Germline CDR1 MGHRA, CDR2 YSYEKL. The CDR3 DNA follows: TGCGCCAGCAGCCAAGAGGGGCTGGAAGAGACCCAGTACTTC. This codes for CASSQEGLEETQYF.

This chain uses TRBV2 with TRBJ2-7, with D hard to call. CDR3 length: 12 amino acids. Deletions cut 8 bases from V and 5 bases from J, with 13 bases between. The germline gives CDR1 SNHLY, CDR2 FYNNEI. The CDR3 is CASDEQLDEQYF. Here the CDR3 DNA reads TGTGCCAGCGACGAACAGTTGGACGAGCAGTACTTC.

There are a few counts of this clonotype. V is TRBV3-1 and J is TRBJ2-2; D call uncertain. The CDR3 extends over 15 amino acids. Germline V gene lookup returns CDR1 LGHDT and CDR2 YNNKEL (reference sequence). V was shortened by 2 bases and J by 3 bases, with 10 bases between the two germline ends. For the CDR3, the DNA is TGTGCCAGCAGCCAACTAGATTGGGACACCGGGGAGCTGTTTTTT. Translating gives CASSQLDWDTGELFF.

This clonotype was seen a few times. The V and J genes are TRBV11-1 and TRBJ2-7; D may be TRBD1 or TRBD2 (6 bases each). The V end lost 3 bases, the J end lost 2 bases, and 17 bases lay between the germline ends. The CDR3 sequence is 16 residues long. Germline assignment: CDR1 SGHAT and CDR2 FQDESV (reference sequence). CDR3 in DNA: TGTGCCAGCAGCTTGGGTCAGGGGAGGCATCCCTACGAGCAGTACTTC. This translates into CASSLGQGRHPYEQYF. The whole variable domain, filled in from reference TRBV11-1 and TRBJ2-7, reads EAEVAQSPRYKITEKSQAVAFWCDPISGHATLYWYRQILGQGPELLVQFQDESVVDDSQLPKDRFSAERLKGVDSTLKIQPAELGDSAMYLCASSLGQGRHPYEQYFGPGTRLTVT.

This clonotype appeared many times. CDR3 sequence reads: CAASRGLNTEAFF. CDR3 DNA: TGTGCCGCCTCGAGGGGATTGAACACTGAAGCTTTCTTT. This chain connects TRBV28 to TRBJ1-1, with D perhaps matching TRBD1 (5 bases). This CDR3 comprises 13 residues. In germline, CDR1 is MDHEN, CDR2 SYDVKM. V was pared by 11 bases and J by 0 bases, with 13 bases between. The variable domain in full, completed from reference TRBV28 and TRBJ1-1, reads DVKVTQSSRYLVKRTGEKVFLECVQDMDHENMFWYRQDPGLGLRLIYFSYDVKMKEKGDIPEGYSVSREKKERFSLILESASTNQTSMYLCAASRGLNTEAFFGQGTRLTVV.

This clonotype was detected ten times or more. The rearrangement links TRBV29-1 to TRBJ1-2; D remains unclear. This CDR3 contains 12 residues. Germline CDR1 reads SQVTM; CDR2 reads ANQGSEA. Between the trimmed V and J ends, which lost 4 bases and 4 bases, there was a span of 10 bases. The CDR3, as DNA: TGCAGCGTTGTCACAGCTGGCTATGGCTACACCTTC. Protein: CSVVTAGYGYTF.

This clonotype has just a few counts. Possible read error: a much larger clone is one base away. V usage is TRBV28 and J usage is TRBJ1-5; no clear D. Trimming took 8 bases from V and 7 from J, leaving 9 bases between them. The germline V gene has CDR1 MDHEN and CDR2 SYDVKM. The CDR3 is 11 amino acids. CDR3 loop: CASVGYQPQHF. CDR3 sequence (DNA): TGTGCCAGCGTAGGTTACCAGCCCCAGCATTTT.

This clonotype was seen only a few times. V gene TRBV20-1 combines with J gene TRBJ1-3; TRBD1 is a possible D gene (5 bases). The CDR3 length is 16 residues. Germline loops: CDR1 DFQATT, CDR2 SNEGSKA (reference sequence). The germline V and J ends were trimmed by 0 bases and 0 bases, with 12 bases remaining between them. The CDR3 nucleotides are TGCAGTGCTAGAGATTGGGGGGATCTCTCTGGAAACACCATATATTTT. Amino acids: CSARDWGDLSGNTIYF.

As concerns this clonotype: A much bigger clone sits one base away, suggesting this may be a read error. CDR3 in amino acids: CAITAGSLLQETQYF. Written as DNA, the CDR3 is TGTGCCATTACAGCGGGTTCCCTCCTCCAAGAGACCCAGTACTTC. The chain uses TRBV6-1 and TRBJ2-5; the D gene is possibly TRBD2 (6 bases). V lost 10 bases to trimming and J lost 1 base, with 19 bases between them. Germline-derived CDR1 and CDR2 are MNHNS and SASEGT. CDR3 size: 15 residues.

This clonotype was observed many times. The V and J genes are TRBV11-1 and TRBJ2-2, with D uncertain. CDR1 and CDR2 (germline): SGHAT, FQDESV (reference sequence). V shed 0 bases and J shed 6 bases, with 14 bases lying between them. The CDR3 has 16 amino acids. DNA of the CDR3: TGTGCCAGCAGCTTAGCCAGGATCCCCTGGGCCGGGGAGCTGTTTTTT. This translates into CASSLARIPWAGELFF.

This clonotype was found many times. The V gene is TRBV28, the J gene TRBJ1-3; 7 nucleotides match TRBD1. V lost 5 bases to trimming and J lost 0 bases; unmatched junction nucleotides: 7. The V gene's germline CDR1 is MDHEN and CDR2 SYDVKM. The CDR3 covers 16 residues. Here the CDR3 reads CASSANDRVSGNTIYF. Written as DNA, the CDR3 is TGTGCCAGCAGTGCAAACGACAGGGTCTCTGGAAACACCATATATTTT.

The chain uses TRBV4-1 and TRBJ1-1; possibly TRBD1 for D (5 bases). V was clipped by 0 bases and J by 8 bases, with 13 bases between them. The CDR3 length is 14 residues. In germline, CDR1 is MGHRA, CDR2 YSYEKL. The CDR3 DNA follows: TGCGCCAGCAGCCAAGAAGGTGCCAGGGTGGAAGCTTTCTTT. The encoded protein is CASSQEGARVEAFF.

The sample holds a few counts of this clonotype. This chain connects TRBV11-1 to TRBJ1-2; D is unresolved. V shed 6 bases and J shed 2 bases, with 19 bases lying between them. Germline V CDR1 and CDR2: SGHAT, FQDESV (reference sequence). This CDR3 is 16 amino acids long. The CDR3 here is CASSSRAPEPNYGYTF. CDR3 bases: TGTGCCAGCAGTTCGCGGGCCCCGGAACCCAACTATGGCTACACCTTC.

In its sample, this clonotype was seen a few times. This chain links TRBV6-2 or TRBV6-3 with TRBJ1-1; D is perhaps TRBD1 (5 bases). Looked up from germline, CDR1 is MNHEY and CDR2 is SVGEGT. The CDR3 has 14 residues. V was trimmed by 5 bases and J by 1 base, leaving 11 bases between them. CDR3 residues: CASSRQLSNTEAFF. CDR3 in DNA: TGTGCCAGCAGTCGACAGCTTTCGAACACTGAAGCTTTCTTT.